This T cell receptor (beta chain) was retrieved from a study of blood T cell repertoires in COVID-19. Study context: There were acute and convalescent COVID-19 samples, and they came from the United States, Italy and Spain.

Generated by immunoSEQ multiplex PCR, the TCRdb table keeps only in-frame clones and is missing some. This table holds 150,000 to 200,000 clones, more than 85% found once. CDR1 and CDR2 (germline): PRHDT, FYEKMQ (reference sequence). The CDR3 is 17 amino acids. J lost 2 bases, V lost 5 bases, and 13 bases had no gene match. The chain carries TRBV13 and TRBJ2-3, with TRBD2 matching 7 bases. The clonotype was recovered from a woman aged 80 or older in a cohort sampled during active or convalescent COVID-19. Sequenced sample: peripheral blood. The CDR3 DNA reads as TGTGCCAGCAGCCCTCATATCGCGGGGGAGGACACAGATACGCAGTATTTT. Protein product: CASSPHIAGEDTDTQYF.